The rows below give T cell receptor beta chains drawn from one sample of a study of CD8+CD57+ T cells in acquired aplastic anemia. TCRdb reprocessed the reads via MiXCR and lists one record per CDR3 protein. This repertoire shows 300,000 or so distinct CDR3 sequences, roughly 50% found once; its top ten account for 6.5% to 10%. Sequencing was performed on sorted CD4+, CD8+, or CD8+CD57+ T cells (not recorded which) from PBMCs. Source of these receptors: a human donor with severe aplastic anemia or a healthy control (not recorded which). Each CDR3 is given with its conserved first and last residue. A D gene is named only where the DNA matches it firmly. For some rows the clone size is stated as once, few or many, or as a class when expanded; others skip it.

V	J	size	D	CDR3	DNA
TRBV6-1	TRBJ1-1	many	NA	CASSAIGLRAEAFF	TGTGCCAGCAGTGCAATAGGGCTGAGGGCTGAAGCTTTCTTT
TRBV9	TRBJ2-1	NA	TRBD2	CASSVGDSGGHNEQFF	TGTGCCAGCAGCGTAGGGGATAGCGGGGGACACAATGAGCAGTTCTTC
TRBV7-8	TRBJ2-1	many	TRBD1	CASIATRTGKDNEQFF	TGTGCCAGCATCGCCACTCGGACAGGGAAGGACAATGAGCAGTTCTTC
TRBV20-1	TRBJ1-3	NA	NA	CSARDLGGSSGNTIYF	TGCAGTGCTAGAGATTTAGGGGGTTCCTCTGGAAACACCATATATTTT
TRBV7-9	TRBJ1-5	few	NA	CASSLGSQGREGNQPQHF	TGTGCCAGCAGCTTAGGCAGTCAAGGGAGGGAGGGCAATCAGCCCCAGCATTTT
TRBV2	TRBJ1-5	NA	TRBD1	CASSEGAGNQPQHF	TGCGCCAGCAGCGAGGGGGCGGGGAATCAGCCCCAGCATTTT
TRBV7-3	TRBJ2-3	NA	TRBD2	CASSRLGVAGGTDTQYF	TGTGCCAGCAGTCGCCTGGGGGTAGCGGGGGGGACAGATACGCAGTATTTT
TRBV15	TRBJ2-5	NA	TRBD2	CATSRDRGLAGLETQYF	TGTGCCACCAGCAGAGACCGGGGACTAGCGGGTCTTGAGACCCAGTACTTC
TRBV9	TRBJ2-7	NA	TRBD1	CASSANRDRVSYEQYF	TGTGCCAGCAGCGCGAACCGGGACAGGGTTTCCTACGAGCAGTACTTC
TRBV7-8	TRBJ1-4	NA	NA	CASSRTWGSEKLFF	TGTGCCAGCAGCCGCACATGGGGCAGTGAAAAACTGTTTTTT
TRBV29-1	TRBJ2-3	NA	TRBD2	CSVVAGDGTDTQYF	TGCAGCGTTGTGGCGGGGGATGGCACAGATACGCAGTATTTT
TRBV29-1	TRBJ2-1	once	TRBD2	CSVRGLAGVRREQFF	TGCAGCGTAAGGGGACTAGCGGGAGTACGGAGGGAGCAGTTCTTC
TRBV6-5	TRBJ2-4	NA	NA	CASQEARAGSKNIQYF	TGTGCCAGCCAAGAGGCGCGGGCAGGAAGCAAAAACATTCAGTACTTC
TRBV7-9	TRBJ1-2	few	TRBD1	CASSLAVDRGGYTF	TGTGCCAGCAGCTTAGCGGTGGACAGGGGTGGCTACACCTTC
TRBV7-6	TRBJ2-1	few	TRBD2	CASSPTSGGRNEQFF	TGTGCCAGCAGCCCGACTAGCGGGGGGCGCAATGAGCAGTTCTTC
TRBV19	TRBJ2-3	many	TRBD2	CASSLSGVSTDTQYF	TGTGCCAGTAGTCTAAGCGGGGTCAGCACAGATACGCAGTATTTT
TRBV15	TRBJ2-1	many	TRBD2	CATSGISGGRGEQFF	TGTGCCACCAGCGGTATAAGCGGGGGGCGGGGTGAGCAGTTCTTC
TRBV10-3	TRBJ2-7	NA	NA	CAISESLGATYEQYF	TGTGCCATCAGTGAGTCGTTGGGTGCAACCTACGAGCAGTACTTC
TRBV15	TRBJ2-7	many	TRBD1	CATSRVSYRDRGTYEQYF	TGTGCCACCAGCAGAGTCTCCTACCGGGACAGGGGGACCTACGAGCAGTACTTC
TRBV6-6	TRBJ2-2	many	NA	CASKQKNTGELFF	TGTGCCAGCAAACAGAAGAACACCGGGGAGCTGTTTTTT
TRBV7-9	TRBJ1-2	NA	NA	CASSPVADYGYTF	TGTGCCAGCAGCCCGGTGGCGGACTATGGCTACACCTTC
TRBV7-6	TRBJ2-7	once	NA	CASSPPASGLYEQYF	TGTGCCAGCAGCCCCCCCGCCAGCGGCCTATACGAGCAGTACTTC
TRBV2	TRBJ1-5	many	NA	CASSERYSNQPQHF	TGTGCCAGCAGTGAACGATATAGCAATCAGCCCCAGCATTTT
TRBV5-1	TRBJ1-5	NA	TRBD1	CASSLLVGQGGEHF	TGCGCCAGCAGCTTGTTGGTCGGACAGGGAGGCGAGCATTTT
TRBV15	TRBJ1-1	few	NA	CATSRTQGTEAFF	TGTGCCACCAGCAGAACTCAGGGAACTGAAGCTTTCTTT
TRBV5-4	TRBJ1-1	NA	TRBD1	CASSLGTGPEAFF	TGTGCCAGCAGCCTCGGGACAGGGCCTGAAGCTTTCTTT
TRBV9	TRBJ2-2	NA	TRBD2	CASSVSAGGPDGTGELFF	TGTGCCAGCAGCGTATCAGCGGGGGGGCCTGATGGCACCGGGGAGCTGTTTTTT
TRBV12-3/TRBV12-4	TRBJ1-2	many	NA	CASSFRRRGGYTF	TGTGCCAGCAGTTTTAGAAGGAGGGGCGGCTACACCTTC
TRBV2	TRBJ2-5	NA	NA	CASSLDPSGYF	TGTGCCAGCAGTCTCGACCCCTCCGGGTACTTC
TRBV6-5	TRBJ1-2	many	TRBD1	CASSYSRTGASRGGANYGYTF	TGTGCCAGCAGTTACTCGAGGACAGGGGCTAGTCGGGGGGGAGCTAACTATGGCTACACCTTC
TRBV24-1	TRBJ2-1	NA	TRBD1	CATRIRDSYNEQFF	TGTGCCACCAGGATCCGGGACAGCTACAATGAGCAGTTCTTC
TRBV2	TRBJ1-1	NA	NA	CASTTPQGVAFF	TGTGCCAGCACTACCCCTCAGGGAGTCGCTTTCTTT
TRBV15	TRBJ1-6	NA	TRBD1	CATSRDLTGGSPLHF	TGTGCCACCAGCAGAGATCTAACAGGGGGTTCACCCCTCCACTTT
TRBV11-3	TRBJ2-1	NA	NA	CASSLDQAEWYNEQFF	TGTGCCAGCAGCTTAGATCAGGCAGAGTGGTACAATGAGCAGTTCTTC
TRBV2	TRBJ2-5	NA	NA	CASSEETRQTQYF	TGTGCCAGCAGTGAGGAAACCCGACAGACCCAGTACTTC
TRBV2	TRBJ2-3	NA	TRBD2	CASRPLPGLDFRTDTQYF	TGTGCCAGCAGACCCCTTCCGGGACTAGACTTCCGCACAGATACGCAGTATTTT
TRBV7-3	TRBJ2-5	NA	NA	CASSPGGGQWAEGETQYF	TGCGCCAGCTCCCCCGGTGGGGGGCAGTGGGCTGAAGGAGAGACCCAGTACTTC
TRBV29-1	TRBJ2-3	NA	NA	CSVGRVTDTQYF	TGCAGCGTTGGAAGGGTTACAGATACGCAGTATTTT
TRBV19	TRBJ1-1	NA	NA	CASSTRQLNTEAFF	TGTGCCAGTAGTACTCGACAGTTGAACACTGAAGCTTTCTTT
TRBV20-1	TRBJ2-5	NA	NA	CSAVGSQGTQYF	TGCAGTGCTGTGGGGTCCCAGGGGACCCAGTACTTC
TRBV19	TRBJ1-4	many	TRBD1	CASSPYRGATNEKLFF	TGTGCCAGTAGTCCTTACAGGGGTGCGACTAATGAAAAACTGTTTTTT
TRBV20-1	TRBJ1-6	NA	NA	CSALVGTDSPLHF	TGCAGTGCGTTAGTGGGTACGGATTCACCCCTCCACTTT
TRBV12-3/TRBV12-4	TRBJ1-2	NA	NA	CASSFSAGRVGYTF	TGTGCCAGCAGTTTCTCCGCAGGGAGGGTCGGCTACACCTTC
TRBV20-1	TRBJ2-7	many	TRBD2	CSAARGGPLDEQYF	TGCAGTGCTGCTCGCGGGGGGCCCCTTGACGAGCAGTACTTC
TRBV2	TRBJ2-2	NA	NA	CASRLDNWNTGELFF	TGTGCCAGCAGATTGGACAACTGGAACACCGGGGAGCTGTTTTTT
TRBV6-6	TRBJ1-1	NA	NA	CASSYPTEAFF	TGTGCCAGCAGTTACCCCACTGAAGCTTTCTTT
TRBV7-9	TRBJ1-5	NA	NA	CASSPDSQPQHF	TGTGCCAGCAGCCCGGACAGCCAACCCCAGCATTTT
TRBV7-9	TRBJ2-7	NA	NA	CASSLPGTYEQYF	TGTGCCAGCAGCTTACCTGGAACCTACGAGCAGTACTTC
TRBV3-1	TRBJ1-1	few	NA	CASSRDGDWNTEAFF	TGTGCCAGCAGCCGCGACGGGGACTGGAACACTGAAGCTTTCTTT
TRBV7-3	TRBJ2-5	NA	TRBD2	CASSYSTSGDQETQYF	TGTGCCAGCAGTTACTCGACTAGCGGAGACCAAGAGACCCAGTACTTC
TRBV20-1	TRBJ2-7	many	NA	CSARWGSSYEQYF	TGCAGTGCTAGGTGGGGTAGTTCCTACGAGCAGTACTTC
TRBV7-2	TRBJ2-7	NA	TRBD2	CASSSRGGEQYF	TGTGCCAGCAGCTCCCGCGGGGGCGAGCAGTACTTC
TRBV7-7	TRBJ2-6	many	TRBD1	CASSTWTGAGANVLTF	TGTGCTAGCAGCACCTGGACAGGGGCCGGGGCCAACGTCCTGACTTTC
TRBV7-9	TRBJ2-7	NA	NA	CASSLATANEQYF	TGTGCCAGCAGCTTAGCGACAGCGAACGAGCAGTACTTC
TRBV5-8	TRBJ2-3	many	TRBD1	CASSSGEGAGDTQYF	TGTGCCAGCAGCTCGGGTGAGGGGGCCGGAGATACGCAGTATTTT
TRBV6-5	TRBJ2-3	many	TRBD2	CASRKRVAGDGTDTQYF	TGTGCCAGCCGAAAACGGGTGGCGGGGGATGGCACAGATACGCAGTATTTT
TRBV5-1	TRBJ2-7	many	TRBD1	CASSPGTASREQYF	TGCGCCAGCAGCCCCGGGACAGCCTCTCGCGAGCAGTACTTC